Sequencing of this T cell receptor (beta chain) was carried out in a study of shared clonotypes between healthy human individuals. Turning to the study itself: Donors were a couple of women and a few men aged 18 to 49.

In the original workflow: Junction-only immunoSEQ data arrived without quality scores, meaning filtering differed. Profiled with immunoSEQ multiplex PCR; TCRdb holds only in-frame clones, not every one. V, J and clone size derive from that table, while D and trimming were established from the DNA sequence. The data contain under 850,000 clones, just under 75% of them singletons. General observations from the study: For naive CD4 cells, roughly 5% of clonotypes were shared across a handful of donors.

CDR1 is MNHNY, CDR2 SVGAGI, per germline (reference sequence). V dropped 0 bases and J dropped 5 bases, with 2 bases sitting between them. The CDR3 has 11 amino acids. The sample holds a few counts of this clone. No antigen is known for it. The donors, healthy adults who were HIV-negative, had experienced no recent acute infections or vaccinations. This chain connects TRBV6-6 to TRBJ2-7; D is ambiguous. This clonotype originated in a woman in her 30s in good health. Sequencing used memory CD4+ T cells sorted from blood. The subset: CD45RA-negative fraction. The CDR3 nucleotides read TGTGCCAGCAGTTACTCGAACGAGCAGTACTTC. This sequence encodes CASSYSNEQYF.